This T cell receptor (beta chain) comes out of a study of identical twins. The study's findings and limits: Models, which agreed with sharing between unrelated individuals, nonetheless underestimated the out-of-frame TCR alpha sharing seen in monozygotic twins. Insertions were reduced in abundant cord blood beta clonotypes but not in memory repertoires.

This clonotype was counted between two and nine times. Antigen: not known. Per germline, CDR1 MGHRA and CDR2 YSYEKL. This CDR3 spans 13 amino acids. V was trimmed by 0 bases and J by 5 bases, leaving 5 bases between them. Template switching created a universal primer site, and the cDNA included unique molecular identifiers. One entry per CDR3 protein, called by TCRdb with MiXCR from the 5' RACE reads. Among about 690,000 distinct CDR3 sequences listed, around 6% were seen once. Source material: naive T cells sorted from blood. V and J are TRBV4-1 and TRBJ2-1; no firm D call. The clonotype originates from a man younger than 30 in good health. The CDR3 DNA reads TGCGCCAGCAGCCAAGAGAGTAACAATGAGCAGTTCTTC. Its protein is CASSQESNNEQFF.